These 12 T cell receptor beta chains originate from one sample sequenced in a study of blood T cell repertoires in COVID-19. Measured with immunoSEQ multiplex PCR; TCRdb has only the in-frame clones, and not every one. The sample holds a few hundred thousand clones; around 87% are singletons and the top ten take 1% to 1.5%. Sequencing was done on a sample of PBMCs or T cells enriched from blood (not recorded which). These receptors were collected from a man aged 25-45 years who had recovered from COVID-19.

The chain recombines TRBV10-3 with TRBJ1-2; TRBD1 matches 10 bases. Germline-derived CDR1 and CDR2 are ENHRY and SYGVKD. Trimming cost V 6 bases and J 8 bases; bases outside gene matches: 12. The CDR3 runs to 15 residues. CDR3 nucleotide sequence: TGTGCCATCAGGGAGAACCGGGACAGGGGTCGCGGCTACACCTTC. Translation gives CAIRENRDRGRGYTF.

DNA for the CDR3: TGCGCCAGGTCCTTCGGGAATGAGCAGTTCTTC. Protein product: CARSFGNEQFF. J is TRBJ2-1 and V is TRBV4-1; D is unresolved. Germline CDR1 is MGHRA and CDR2 is YSYEKL. The CDR3 has 11 residues. The V end was cut by 9 bases, the J end by 7 bases, with 10 bases between.

The gene calls are TRBV6-5 and TRBJ1-2; D is unclear. The V gene's germline CDR1 is MNHEY and CDR2 SVGAGI. This CDR3 is 13 amino acids long. V was pared by 6 bases and J by 8 bases, with 16 bases between. The CDR3 DNA sequence: TGTGCCAGCAGATTGAACCCGATCGAGGGCTACACCTTC. Translation gives CASRLNPIEGYTF.

The V gene is TRBV6-4, the J gene TRBJ1-4; D not certain. The CDR3 runs 13 residues. The germline CDR1 and CDR2 sequences are MRHNA and SNTAGT. V was shortened by 2 bases and J by 5 bases, with 6 bases between the two germline ends. This CDR3 reads CASSDGGNEKLFF. For the CDR3, the DNA is TGTGCCAGCAGTGACGGCGGCAATGAAAAACTGTTTTTT.

A note on this clone: Germline is not matched at one junction end, which may reflect a read error. The chain has TRBV12-5 and TRBJ1-2, with a weak D call TRBD1 (5 bases). The CDR3 loop spans 14 amino acids. Germline CDR1 reads LGHNT; CDR2 reads FRNRAP. CDR3 protein: CASGSLTAGIYEEF. Written as DNA, the CDR3 is TGTGCTAGTGGCTCCCTGACAGCCGGAATATACGAAGAATTC.

The V and J genes are TRBV6-5 and TRBJ1-5; 9 nucleotides line up with TRBD1. This CDR3 is built from 14 residues. Germline trimming cut 6 bases from V and 5 bases from J; bases unmatched to any gene: 5. Germline V CDR1 and CDR2: MNHEY, SVGAGI. For the CDR3, the DNA is TGTGCCAGCAGCGGGACAGGGATTTATCAGCCCCAGCATTTT. This sequence encodes CASSGTGIYQPQHF.

This rearrangement joins TRBV15 to TRBJ1-1; 10 bases agree with TRBD1. The CDR3 runs 13 residues. V shed 3 bases and J 11 bases; nucleotides not matched to a gene: 6. Per germline, CDR1 LNHNV and CDR2 YYDKDF (reference sequence). In DNA, the CDR3 is TGTGCCACCAGCAGGTCCGGGACAGGGGTGGCTTTCTTT. It is translated as CATSRSGTGVAFF.

This chain uses TRBV3-1 (or the pseudogene TRBV3-2) with TRBJ2-7, with 7 positions matching TRBD1. The CDR3 is 14 residues long. Germline V gene sequence: CDR1 LGHDT, CDR2 YNNKEL (reference sequence). Trimming at V came to 3 bases and at J to 1 base, leaving 3 bases not matched to a gene. The CDR3 coding sequence is TGTGCCAGCAGCCAGACGACAGGGTCCTACGAGCAGTACTTC. The encoded protein is CASSQTTGSYEQYF.

This chain uses TRBV18 with TRBJ1-1; perhaps TRBD1 as D (5 bases). The CDR3 length is 17 residues. V shed 3 bases and J shed 4 bases, with 21 bases lying between them. Germline values: CDR1 KGHSH, CDR2 LQKENI. The CDR3 sequence is CASSPRTTEGLGTEAFF. Here the CDR3 DNA reads TGTGCCAGCTCACCCCGGACAACGGAGGGTTTGGGCACTGAAGCTTTCTTT. Full variable domain (rest looked up from reference TRBV18 and TRBJ1-1): NAGVMQNPRHLVRRRGQEARLRCSPMKGHSHVYWYRQLPEEGLKFMVYLQKENIIDESGMPKERFSAEFPKEGPSILRIQQVVRGDSAAYFCASSPRTTEGLGTEAFFGQGTRLTVV.

This chain links TRBV9 with TRBJ2-5; perhaps TRBD1 as D (6 bases). Germline loops: CDR1 SGDLS, CDR2 YYNGEE. The CDR3 has 15 amino acids. The V end lost 0 bases, the J end lost 4 bases, and 13 bases lay between the germline ends. DNA for the CDR3: TGTGCCAGCAGCGTAGAGGGCAGGGGACGAGAGACCCAGTACTTC. Amino acids: CASSVEGRGRETQYF.

J is TRBJ1-6 and V is TRBV6-5; D gene ambiguous. V was shortened by 2 bases and J by 4 bases, with 12 bases between the two germline ends. CDR1 is MNHEY and CDR2 is SVGAGI in the germline V gene. CDR3 length equals 16 residues. CDR3 amino acids: CASSYQATVYNSPLHF. The CDR3, as DNA: TGTGCCAGCAGTTACCAAGCCACAGTTTATAATTCACCCCTCCACTTT.

As for this clone: Other DNA sequences in this specimen translate into the identical CDR3. V and J are TRBV27 and TRBJ1-1, with D possibly TRBD1 on 6 matching bases. Germline CDR1 and CDR2: MNHEY and SMNVEV (reference sequence). The germline V and J ends were trimmed by 0 bases and 1 base, with 9 bases remaining between them. The CDR3 is made up of 15 amino acids. The CDR3 DNA follows: TGTGCCAGCAGTTTATCGGGGGCTGGGAACACTGAAGCTTTCTTT. Translation gives CASSLSGAGNTEAFF.